The next 2 T cell receptor beta chains were all read from a single sample in a study of shared clonotypes between healthy human individuals. Some clones are missing from TCRdb's copy, which holds only in-frame ones; the method was immunoSEQ multiplex PCR. This table has 2 million to 2.5 million clones, nearly 97% appearing once. Sequenced input: naive CD4+ T cells sorted from blood. Subset here: CD45RA+ positively selected. The receptors stem from a man aged 18-30 years in good health.

This rearrangement joins TRBV5-3 to TRBJ2-5, with TRBD2 identical over 7 bases. TRBV5-3 is identified as an open reading frame with a role that is uncertain. V shed 0 bases, J shed 5 bases, and the junction held 7 bases outside the gene matches. This CDR3 contains 15 residues. The CDR3 here is CARSLEGGRVETQYF. CDR3 nucleotide sequence: TGTGCCAGAAGCTTGGAAGGCGGGAGAGTGGAGACCCAGTACTTC.

The CDR3 loop reads CASSLTFNQPQHF. CDR3 nucleotides: TGTGCCAGCAGCCTTACATTCAATCAGCCCCAGCATTTT. This chain uses TRBV6-5 with TRBJ1-5; D uncertain. Trimming took off 6 bases at V and 3 bases at J, with 9 bases between the two ends. The germline CDR1 and CDR2 sequences are MNHEY and SVGAGI. This CDR3 spans 13 amino acids.